This T cell receptor (beta chain) was recovered during a study of neurological immune-mediated disorders (dated by TCRdb to the late 2010s). With respect to the entire study: Using UMI-based sequencing, the study compared peripheral blood TCR-beta repertoires from patients with HTLV-I-associated myelopathy (HAM/TSP), patients with multiple sclerosis, and healthy controls. The 85 to 110 TCR-beta libraries included longitudinal samples, technical triplicates and paired sorted CD4+ and CD8+ T-cell subsets alongside PBMC samples. The cohort comprised 68 subjects: about 14 HAM/TSP patients, 35 or so multiple sclerosis patients and 20 or so healthy controls.

A distance of 11 bases separates the germline ends of V and J, which lose 3 bases and 2 bases respectively. The CDR3 sequence holds 14 residues, the cysteine and phenylalanine included. Only the CDR3 DNA is retained, 42 bases long and in frame from the first base. The germline V gene (reference sequence) sets CDR1 to LNHNV and CDR2 to YYDKDF. The healthy controls were volunteers from blood banks in Maryland, USA. For the unsorted PBMC libraries, 2 million PBMCs were stored in RNAlater at -80 degrees C until RNA extraction and were used to generate the libraries. PBMCs were separated from peripheral blood using Ficoll-Hypaque density gradient centrifugation and then cryopreserved in liquid nitrogen. Ten or more counts support this clonotype. Its recognized antigen is unknown. Within one base of it there is no much larger clone, and no base qualities were kept. To synthesize cDNA, template-switch 5'RACE was performed with a primer carrying a 10-nucleotide random unique molecular identifier so that each TCR transcript was tagged. Over 190 million TCR-beta sequences, covering 15-18 subjects, were produced in each sequencing run. Total RNA was extracted with the RNeasy kit. TCR-beta VDJ regions were amplified with primers for the TCR constant region and the 5'RACE anchor, using the KAPA Real-time Library Amplification kit. Sample indexes and Illumina adaptors were added in a first PCR, and a second PCR then increased library yield. After Ampure bead purification, the roughly 650 bp TCR product was size-selected on a 2% E-gel SizeSelection system. Before pooling, library quality was assessed on a Bioanalyzer, concentration was determined with Qubit, and library quantification was performed with the Kapa Library Quantification kit. Paired-end 2 x 150 bp sequencing of the libraries was performed on an Illumina HiSeq 2500. To increase sequence diversity, about 23-30% phiX was spiked into each library pool. From the authors' description of their analysis: The UMI-based MiGEC pipeline processed quality-filtered reads and removed over 75% of raw TCR sequences during error correction. VDJ genes were aligned to IMGT germline references, and each clonotype was defined by a unique CDR3 amino acid sequence together with V-J genes. Clonal expansion, Shannon diversity, and CDR3 relatedness (CalcPairwiseDistances, ClusterSamples) were evaluated with VDJtools, and phylogenetic trees were built with CLCbio workbench. Clones with at least 8 unique UMIs were defined as expanded, with this threshold being based on coefficient-of-variation modelling across technical triplicates. In-frame beta chains were kept once TCRdb had trimmed the public reads at Q25 with fastp and called clones with MiXCR. Records with the same CDR3 protein are collapsed into one entry carrying the most frequent genes and DNA. What appears here as the V and J calls and clone size reflects TCRdb's work, not the paper's. The sample table records around 46,000 distinct CDR3 sequences; roughly 24% of these occur just once. The ten largest make up about 23% of the sample.

Results the study describes overall, beyond this receptor: TCR clonal expansion was greatest in HAM/TSP patients and smallest in MS patients, who ranked below even healthy controls. Across subjects, expanded clones never shared an identical CDR3 amino acid sequence, which suggests that the TCR-beta repertoires in every group were private.

The origin of this receptor is a woman in her 70s in good health. The sequencing sample was made of PBMCs. The receptor chain draws on TRBV15 and TRBJ2-7, with the D gene call left open. The CDR3 in this case is CATSRGLQPYEQYF. The nucleotide sequence is given as TGTGCCACCAGCAGGGGTCTACAGCCCTACGAGCAGTACTTC.